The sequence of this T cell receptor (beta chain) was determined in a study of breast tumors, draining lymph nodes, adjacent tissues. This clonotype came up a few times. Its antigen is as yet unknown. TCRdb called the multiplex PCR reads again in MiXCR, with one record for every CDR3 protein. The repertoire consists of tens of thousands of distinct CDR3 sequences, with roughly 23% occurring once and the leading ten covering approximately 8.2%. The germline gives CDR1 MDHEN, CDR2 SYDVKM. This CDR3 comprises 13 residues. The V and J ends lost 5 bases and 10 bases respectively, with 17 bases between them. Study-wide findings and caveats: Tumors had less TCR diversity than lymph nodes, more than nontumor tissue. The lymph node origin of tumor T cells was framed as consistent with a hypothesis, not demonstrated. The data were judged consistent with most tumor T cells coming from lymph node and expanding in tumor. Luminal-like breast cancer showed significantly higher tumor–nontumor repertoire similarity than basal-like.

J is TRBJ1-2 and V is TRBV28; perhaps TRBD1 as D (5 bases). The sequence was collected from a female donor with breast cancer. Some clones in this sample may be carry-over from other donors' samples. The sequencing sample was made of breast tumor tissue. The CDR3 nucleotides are TGTGCCAGCAGTGTTTTAGAGGGGTTAGACTACACCTTC. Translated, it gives CASSVLEGLDYTF.